The rows below give T cell receptor beta chains drawn from one sample of a study of cytotoxic CD8 clonotypes in ibrutinib-treated CLL. The table came from immunoSEQ multiplex PCR; TCRdb's copy has only in-frame clones and leaves some out. This sample has fewer than 150,000 clones, with under 90% found just once. The material sequenced was PBMCs, taken after 24 months of ibrutinib treatment. Receptors originate from a human donor with chronic lymphocytic leukemia. CDR3s include the opening cysteine and the closing phenylalanine or tryptophan. D genes are given only for firm matches. Size values are once, few and many counts, or a class for expanded clones, and some rows have none.

J gene | D gene | V gene | CDR3 length | clone size | CDR3 DNA | CDR3 protein
TRBJ2-7 | NA | TRBV5-4 | 14 | NA | TGTGCCAGCAGCTTGGATACAAGAAAGTACGAGCAGTACTTC | CASSLDTRKYEQYF
TRBJ1-1 | NA | TRBV6-5 | 14 | NA | TGTGCCAGCAGTTACCGGCGGGTTAACACTGAAGCTTTCTTT | CASSYRRVNTEAFF
TRBJ1-2 | TRBD1 | TRBV5-4 | 16 | NA | TGTGCCAGCAGCTTGTCTAGGAGGACAGGGGATCATGGCTACACCTTC | CASSLSRRTGDHGYTF
TRBJ1-5 | TRBD1 | TRBV11-2 | 16 | once | TGTGCCAGCAGCGTAACCGGGACAGGGGTCGGACAGCCCCAGCATTTT | CASSVTGTGVGQPQHF
TRBJ2-1 | TRBD2 | TRBV4-3 | 16 | NA | TGCGCCAGCAGCCAAGGGACGGGGGGGCCTTACAATGAGCAGTTCTTC | CASSQGTGGPYNEQFF
TRBJ1-5 | NA | TRBV15 | 17 | once | TGTGCCACCAGCAGAGGAAGGACGGAGGGGTCCAATCAGCCCCAGCATTTT | CATSRGRTEGSNQPQHF
TRBJ1-5 | NA | TRBV19 | 16 | NA | TGTGCCAGTAGTCGGAGTCTGTTCGGGAGCAATCAGCCCCAGCATTTT | CASSRSLFGSNQPQHF
TRBJ1-1 | NA | TRBV27 | 15 | NA | TGTGCCAGTTCCCCCCTTGCGGGCCGGAACACTGAAGCTTTCTTT | CASSPLAGRNTEAFF
TRBJ2-7 | NA | TRBV9 | 13 | NA | TGTGCCAGCAGCGTAGCCGTCCTGGGCGAGCAGTACTTC | CASSVAVLGEQYF
TRBJ2-5 | NA | TRBV28 | 13 | NA | TGTGCCAGTTCCGAGGCGACCGAAGAGACCCAGTACTTC | CASSEATEETQYF
TRBJ1-1 | NA | TRBV9 | 15 | NA | TGTGCCAGCAGCTCCCAAGACAGGATGAGCACTGAAGCTTTCTTT | CASSSQDRMSTEAFF